These 26 T cell receptor beta chains share one sample of origin, sequenced in a study of blood T cell repertoires in COVID-19. Libraries were prepared by immunoSEQ multiplex PCR; TCRdb keeps only in-frame clonotypes and omits some of them. The sample lists about 90,000 clones; roughly four fifths were seen once. Input material: peripheral blood. The receptors shown here come from a human donor in a cohort sampled during active COVID-19.

The gene calls are TRBV5-1 and TRBJ2-1, with 8 bases that match TRBD2. This CDR3 has 14 residues. The ends lost 4 bases at V and 10 bases at J; junction bases unmatched: 10. CDR1 and CDR2 from the germline V gene are SGHRS and YFSETQ. CDR3 protein: CASSREGNAGEQFF. CDR3 nucleotide sequence: TGCGCCAGCAGCCGGGAGGGAAACGCAGGGGAGCAGTTCTTC.

The chain links TRBV5-1 to TRBJ2-7; 9 nucleotides align to TRBD2. Germline values: CDR1 SGHRS, CDR2 YFSETQ. J gave up 4 bases and V 2 bases, and 10 bases lay outside the gene matches. The CDR3 has 16 amino acids. The CDR3 DNA is TGCGCCAGCAGCTTCAGACAAGCGGGGGGCGGGTACGAGCAGTACTTC. Its translation: CASSFRQAGGGYEQYF.

Here the CDR3 reads CATSSRTGSYNEQFF. Here the CDR3 DNA reads TGTGCCACCAGCTCAAGGACAGGGAGCTACAATGAGCAGTTCTTC. The gene calls are TRBV15 and TRBJ2-1, with 8 positions matching TRBD1. CDR3 size: 15 residues. Germline trimming cut 5 bases from V and 3 bases from J; bases unmatched to any gene: 6. The germline V gene has CDR1 LNHNV and CDR2 YYDKDF (reference sequence).

The chain couples TRBV7-9 to TRBJ1-1, with 7 bases aligning to TRBD1. The V and J ends lost 3 bases and 6 bases, in that order; junction bases with no gene match: 10. The germline CDR1 and CDR2 sequences are SEHNR and FQNEAQ (reference sequence). The CDR3 runs 15 residues. The CDR3: CASSFLYSTGAEAFF. The CDR3 DNA is TGTGCCAGCAGCTTCCTCTACAGCACAGGGGCTGAAGCTTTCTTT.

The chain carries TRBV30 and TRBJ2-2; 9 bases fit TRBD1. V shed 0 bases, J shed 3 bases, and the junction held 11 bases outside the gene matches. Looked up from germline, CDR1 is GTSNPN and CDR2 is SVGIG (reference sequence). CDR3 length: 18 amino acids. The CDR3 reads CAWSVVRDRALYTGELFF. The DNA of the CDR3 is TGTGCCTGGAGTGTAGTAAGGGACAGGGCCCTTTACACCGGGGAGCTGTTTTTT.

The chain employs TRBV6-5 and TRBJ1-6; D is unresolved. The CDR3 extends over 12 amino acids. The germline V gene encodes CDR1 MNHEY and CDR2 SVGAGI. V lost 7 bases to trimming and J lost 7 bases, with 8 bases between them. CDR3 in amino acids: CASKAGNSPLHF. For the CDR3, the DNA is TGTGCCAGCAAGGCGGGGAATTCACCCCTCCACTTT.

Here the CDR3 reads CASSYSTAQPQHF. CDR3 nucleotide sequence: TGTGCCAGCAGTTACTCTACAGCTCAGCCCCAGCATTTT. The genes are TRBV6-6 and TRBJ1-5; D gene ambiguous. Deletions cut 0 bases from V and 6 bases from J, with 6 bases between. The CDR3 is 13 residues long. From germline, CDR1 is MNHNY and CDR2 SVGAGI (reference sequence).

The chain links TRBV7-2 to TRBJ1-6, with D hard to call. The CDR3 length is 15 residues. CDR1 is SGHTA, CDR2 FQGNSA, per germline. V lost 1 base, J lost 7 bases, and 11 bases lay in between. CDR3 sequence reads: CASSLGGRENSPLHF. In DNA, the CDR3 is TGTGCCAGCAGCTTAGGCGGGAGGGAGAATTCACCCCTCCACTTT.

This rearrangement joins TRBV11-2 to TRBJ1-4; 10 bases align to TRBD1. CDR3 length: 15 amino acids. Germline V gene data show CDR1 as SGHAT and CDR2 as FQNNGV. V was pared by 5 bases and J by 6 bases, with 6 bases of the junction left unmatched. CDR3 amino acids: CASSTPGQGDEKLFF. The DNA of the CDR3 is TGTGCCAGCAGCACCCCTGGACAGGGGGATGAAAAACTGTTTTTT.

J is TRBJ1-1 and V is TRBV19, with TRBD1 matching over 8 bases. CDR1 and CDR2 from the germline V gene are LNHDA and SQIVND (reference sequence). Losses at the gene ends were 11 bases for V and 1 base for J; bases not matched to a gene: 15. The CDR3 contains 16 residues. CDR3 protein: CAVLGSTGVRNTEAFF. In DNA, the CDR3 is TGTGCCGTATTAGGTTCGACAGGGGTCCGGAACACTGAAGCTTTCTTT.

The chain links TRBV3-1 (or the pseudogene TRBV3-2) to TRBJ2-5; 8 nucleotides agree with TRBD2. This CDR3 comprises 14 residues. Germline lookup yields CDR1 LGHDT and CDR2 YNNKEL (reference sequence). The ends lost 6 bases at V and 5 bases at J; junction bases unmatched: 8. The CDR3 region has the DNA TGTGCCAGCAGACACGGGGGGGCCCCGGAGACCCAGTACTTC. Amino acid sequence: CASRHGGAPETQYF.

Concerning this clone: Other nucleotide sequences in the sample specify the same CDR3. The chain couples TRBV6-4 to TRBJ2-3; TRBD1 agrees at 8 bases. Germline CDR1 and CDR2: MRHNA and SNTAGT. V shed 0 bases and J 4 bases; nucleotides not matched to a gene: 0. The CDR3 extends over 14 amino acids. The DNA for the CDR3 is TGTGCCAGCAGTGACTCACAGGGGGCAGATACGCAGTATTTT. Translation: CASSDSQGADTQYF.

The chain links TRBV27 to TRBJ2-1; 9 bases are a match to TRBD2. Per the germline V gene, CDR1 is MNHEY and CDR2 is SMNVEV (reference sequence). J was trimmed by 0 bases and V by 1 base; bases with no gene match: 10. The CDR3 runs to 19 residues. The CDR3 nucleotides read TGTGCCAGCAGTTTATATCGGACTAGCGAACCCGGCTCCTACAATGAGCAGTTCTTC. This codes for CASSLYRTSEPGSYNEQFF.

In nucleotides, the CDR3 is TGTGCCAGCAGCTTAGGCGGGGCGCGGAACACCGGGGAGCTGTTTTTT. It is translated as CASSLGGARNTGELFF. The chain has TRBV7-2 and TRBJ2-2; a possible D gene is TRBD2 (6 bases). Deletions cut 1 base from V and 1 base from J, with 10 bases between. Germline CDR1 and CDR2: SGHTA and FQGNSA. The CDR3 runs to 16 residues.

The chain couples TRBV7-2 to TRBJ2-6; D remains ambiguous. The germline CDR1 and CDR2 sequences are SGHTA and FQGNSA. The CDR3 has 14 amino acids. V was trimmed by 5 bases and J by 3 bases, leaving 8 bases between them. The CDR3 bases are TGTGCCAGCAGCCCGGTTCGTGGGGCCAACGTCCTGACTTTC. Protein product: CASSPVRGANVLTF.

The J gene is TRBJ2-3, the V gene TRBV5-4; the D gene is possibly TRBD1 (6 bases). The germline V gene encodes CDR1 SGHNT and CDR2 YYREEE (reference sequence). This CDR3 comprises 16 residues. V dropped 4 bases and J dropped 2 bases, with 17 bases sitting between them. The CDR3 bases are TGTGCCAGCAGCCCCAGCGAGGGACAAACCACAGATACGCAGTATTTT. It codes for CASSPSEGQTTDTQYF.

This clone was counted at least ten times. The chain uses TRBV19 and TRBJ1-5; tentative D call: TRBD1 (6 bases). CDR1 and CDR2 from the germline V gene are LNHDA and SQIVND (reference sequence). V dropped 6 bases and J dropped 1 base, with 10 bases sitting between them. CDR3 length: 14 residues. CDR3: CASRNRESNQPQHF. DNA for the CDR3: TGTGCCAGTAGAAACAGGGAAAGCAATCAGCCCCAGCATTTT.

This rearrangement joins TRBV28 to TRBJ1-3; a possible D gene is TRBD1 (6 bases). Looked up from germline, CDR1 is MDHEN and CDR2 is SYDVKM. V was pared by 6 bases and J by 1 base, with 10 bases between. The CDR3 has 14 residues. Here the CDR3 DNA reads TGTGCCAGCAGGGGAACAGGGTCTGGAAACACCATATATTTT. Encoded protein: CASRGTGSGNTIYF. Using reference TRBV28 and TRBJ1-3 for the parts outside the CDR3, the full variable domain is DVKVTQSSRYLVKRTGEKVFLECVQDMDHENMFWYRQDPGLGLRLIYFSYDVKMKEKGDIPEGYSVSREKKERFSLILESASTNQTSMYLCASRGTGSGNTIYFGEGSWLTVV.

The V gene is TRBV6-5, the J gene TRBJ2-3, with 11 bases lining up with TRBD1. Unmatched junction bases numbered 3, after V lost 4 bases and J lost 3 bases. The CDR3 is 15 residues long. Germline V gene data show CDR1 as MNHEY and CDR2 as SVGAGI. For the CDR3, the DNA is TGTGCCAGCAGTTGGGACAGGGGGACAACAGATACGCAGTATTTT. This gives the protein CASSWDRGTTDTQYF.

The J gene is TRBJ1-6, the V gene TRBV6-2 or TRBV6-3; 7 bases fit TRBD1. V was clipped by 4 bases and J by 6 bases; unmatched bases: 3. From germline, CDR1 is MNHEY and CDR2 SVGEGT. The CDR3 covers 14 residues. The CDR3 region has the DNA TGTGCCAGCAGTTCAGGGGGAAGTAATTCACCCCTCCACTTT. Its protein is CASSSGGSNSPLHF.

V is TRBV4-3 and J is TRBJ2-7; D ambiguous. Germline-derived CDR1 and CDR2 are LGHNA and YSLEER. CDR3 length: 14 amino acids. Trimming removed 1 base at V and 0 bases at J, with 7 bases between. CDR3 in amino acids: CASSQARISYEQYF. DNA for the CDR3: TGCGCCAGCAGCCAAGCTAGGATCTCCTACGAGCAGTACTTC.

J is TRBJ1-1 and V is TRBV24-1; maybe TRBD1 (5 bases). Germline CDR1 is KGHDR and CDR2 is SFDVKD. The CDR3 contains 14 residues. Trimming took off 3 bases at V and 1 base at J, with 8 bases between the two ends. CDR3 sequence: CATSDVGANTEAFF. CDR3 in DNA: TGTGCCACCAGTGATGTAGGGGCGAACACTGAAGCTTTCTTT.

The chain recombines TRBV5-1 with TRBJ2-2; 8 bases are a match to TRBD1. V was pared by 5 bases and J by 6 bases, with 6 bases of the junction left unmatched. The CDR3 loop spans 14 amino acids. Germline V CDR1 and CDR2: SGHRS, YFSETQ. The CDR3 nucleotides are TGCGCCAGCAGAGGAGGCAGGGGGCCCGGGGAGCTGTTTTTT. Translated: CASRGGRGPGELFF. The full variable domain, in which reference TRBV5-1 and TRBJ2-2 provide the parts outside the CDR3, is KAGVTQTPRYLIKTRGQQVTLSCSPISGHRSVSWYQQTPGQGLQFLFEYFSETQRNKGNFPGRFSGRQFSNSRSEMNVSTLELGDSALYLCASRGGRGPGELFFGEGSRLTVL.

The table lists this clone with a few counts. V is TRBV7-9 and J is TRBJ2-7; possible D gene TRBD1, 6 bases. V gave up 4 bases and J gave up 5 bases, with 12 bases separating them. Germline V gene lookup returns CDR1 SEHNR and CDR2 FQNEAQ (reference sequence). The CDR3 sequence is 13 residues long. Written as DNA, the CDR3 is TGTGCCAGCAGCTCCTACAGGGTCCACGAGCAGTACTTC. Its translation: CASSSYRVHEQYF.

This clone has just one count. The DNA of the CDR3 is TGCGCCAGCAGCCCCCGGGAGCCCAATTCACCCCTCCACTTT. Translation gives CASSPREPNSPLHF. This chain links TRBV4-1 with TRBJ1-6; D call uncertain. Germline CDR1 MGHRA, CDR2 YSYEKL. The CDR3 length is 14 residues. V was clipped by 4 bases and J by 7 bases, with 11 bases between them.

A few counts support this clone. The chain employs TRBV3-1 (or the pseudogene TRBV3-2) and TRBJ2-1, with 10 bases lining up with TRBD2. Germline lookup yields CDR1 LGHDT and CDR2 YNNKEL (reference sequence). V shed 4 bases, J shed 6 bases, and the junction held 12 bases outside the gene matches. This CDR3 is 17 amino acids long. The CDR3 here is CASSPVSAGGRLNEQFF. The CDR3 DNA sequence: TGTGCCAGCAGCCCCGTCTCAGCGGGGGGGCGTCTCAATGAGCAGTTCTTC.